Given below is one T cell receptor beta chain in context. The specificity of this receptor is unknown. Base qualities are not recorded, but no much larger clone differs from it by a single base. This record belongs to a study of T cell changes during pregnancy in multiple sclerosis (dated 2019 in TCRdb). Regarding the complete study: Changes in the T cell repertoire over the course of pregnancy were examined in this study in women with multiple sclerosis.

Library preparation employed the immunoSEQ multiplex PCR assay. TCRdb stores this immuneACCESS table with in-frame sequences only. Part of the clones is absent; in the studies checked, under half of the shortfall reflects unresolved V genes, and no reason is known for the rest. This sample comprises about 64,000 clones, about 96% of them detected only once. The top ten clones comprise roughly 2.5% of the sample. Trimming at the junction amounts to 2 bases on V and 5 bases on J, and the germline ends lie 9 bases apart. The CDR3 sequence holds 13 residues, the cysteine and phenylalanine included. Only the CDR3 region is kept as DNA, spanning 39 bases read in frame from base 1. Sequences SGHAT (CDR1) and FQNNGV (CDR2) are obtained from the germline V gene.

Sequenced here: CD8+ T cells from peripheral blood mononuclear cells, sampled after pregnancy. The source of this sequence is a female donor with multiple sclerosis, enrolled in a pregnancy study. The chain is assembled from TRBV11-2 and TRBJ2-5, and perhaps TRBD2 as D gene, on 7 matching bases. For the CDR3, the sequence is CASSLKGGETQYF. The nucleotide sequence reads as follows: TGTGCCAGCAGCTTAAAGGGGGGGGAGACCCAGTACTTC.